Listed below are T cell receptor beta chains from one sample, sequenced in a study of blood T cell repertoires in COVID-19. Produced via immunoSEQ multiplex PCR; TCRdb's table is partial and in-frame only. The profile shows around 220,000 clones, approximately 85% of them singletons. Sequenced material: peripheral blood. These receptors all stem from a woman aged 80 or over with COVID-19, enrolled during active disease. Each CDR3 is given with its conserved first and last residue. The D gene is left open where the match is weak. Clone sizes are given selectively: once, few, many, or a class where the clone is expanded.

CDR3aa	CDR3nt	v_gene	len	abundance	j_gene	d_gene
CASSQPGQDRYGYTF	TGCGCCAGCAGCCAGCCGGGACAGGACAGGTATGGCTACACCTTC	TRBV4-1	15	NA	TRBJ1-2	TRBD1
CASSTRQTFNYGYTF	TGTGCCAGCAGCACTCGACAGACTTTTAACTATGGCTACACCTTC	TRBV7-2	15	NA	TRBJ1-2	NA
CASSFNSPVYGYTF	TGTGCCAGCAGTTTTAACAGTCCCGTCTATGGCTACACCTTC	TRBV28	14	NA	TRBJ1-2	NA
CASSFRGGSPPLHF	TGTGCCAGTAGCTTCAGGGGAGGGAGCCCACCCCTCCACTTT	TRBV19	14	NA	TRBJ1-6	NA
CASSFELAGAYEQYF	TGTGCCAGCAGCTTTGAACTAGCGGGAGCATACGAGCAGTACTTC	TRBV7-2	15	NA	TRBJ2-7	TRBD2
CAISEQGNSYEQYF	TGTGCCATCAGTGAACAGGGAAACTCCTACGAGCAGTACTTC	TRBV10-3	14	once	TRBJ2-7	NA
CASSLSFLAGGPSNEQFF	TGTGCCAGCAGCTTATCTTTCCTAGCGGGAGGGCCAAGCAATGAGCAGTTCTTC	TRBV7-2	18	NA	TRBJ2-1	TRBD2
CASSPPRATSYNEQFF	TGCGCCAGCAGCCCCCCCAGGGCAACGTCCTACAATGAGCAGTTCTTC	TRBV4-1	16	NA	TRBJ2-1	NA
CASSQAVLAGGGGTQYF	TGTGCCAGCAGCCAAGCTGTACTAGCGGGAGGCGGCGGGACCCAGTACTTC	TRBV3-1/TRBV3-2	17	once	TRBJ2-5	TRBD2
CAWSLLKWGTSERGGYTF	TGTGCCTGGAGTCTACTTAAGTGGGGGACATCAGAAAGGGGTGGCTACACCTTC	TRBV30	18	NA	TRBJ1-2	NA
CASSWTGGADTQYF	TGTGCCAGCAGTTGGACAGGGGGCGCGGATACGCAGTATTTT	TRBV28	14	NA	TRBJ2-3	TRBD1
CASSPQPSREYNEQFF	TGCGCCAGCAGCCCCCAGCCATCGCGGGAGTACAATGAGCAGTTCTTC	TRBV4-1	16	NA	TRBJ2-1	TRBD2
CASSETGGRDNSPLHF	TGTGCCAGCAGCGAAACAGGGGGAAGAGATAATTCACCCCTCCACTTT	TRBV5-7	16	NA	TRBJ1-6	TRBD1
CASSRTLSGAETQYF	TGTGCCAGCAGCCGCACACTAAGCGGAGCAGAGACCCAGTACTTC	TRBV4-2	15	NA	TRBJ2-5	NA
CASSDSTSGRDYNEQFF	TGTGCCAGCAGTGACTCGACTAGCGGGAGGGATTACAATGAGCAGTTCTTC	TRBV6-4	17	NA	TRBJ2-1	TRBD2
CASSGGLAGAGDTQYF	TGTGCCAGTAGCGGGGGACTAGCGGGAGCTGGGGATACGCAGTATTTT	TRBV19	16	NA	TRBJ2-3	TRBD2
CASSRGYEQYF	TGTGCCAGCAGTAGGGGGTACGAGCAGTACTTC	TRBV12-3/TRBV12-4	11	few	TRBJ2-7	NA
CASSLRTGYQPQHF	TGTGCCAGCAGCCTGAGGACAGGATATCAGCCCCAGCATTTT	TRBV5-6	14	once	TRBJ1-5	TRBD1
CASSLQGTSNQPQHF	TGCGCCAGCAGCTTGCAGGGGACTAGCAATCAGCCCCAGCATTTT	TRBV5-1	15	few	TRBJ1-5	NA
CASPDRGRRMNEAFF	TGTGCCAGCCCGGACAGGGGGCGCCGAATGAATGAAGCTTTCTTT	TRBV28	15	NA	TRBJ1-1	TRBD1
CASRHNTGTGYNEQFF	TGTGCCAGCAGACATAATACCGGGACAGGATATAATGAGCAGTTCTTC	TRBV7-2	16	once	TRBJ2-1	TRBD1
CATRGAERGEAFF	TGTGCCACGAGAGGGGCCGAGCGGGGAGAAGCTTTCTTT	TRBV24-1	13	NA	TRBJ1-1	NA
CASSLGTKGNEKLFF	TGCGCCAGCAGCCTCGGGACAAAGGGTAACGAAAAACTGTTTTTT	TRBV5-1	15	NA	TRBJ1-4	NA
CASSFNQRGGETQYF	TGTGCCAGCAGCTTTAATCAGCGGGGGGGAGAGACCCAGTACTTC	TRBV7-8	15	NA	TRBJ2-5	TRBD2
CASSQGRVPQPQHF	TGTGCCAGCAGCCAAGGACGGGTCCCTCAGCCCCAGCATTTT	TRBV3-1/TRBV3-2	14	NA	TRBJ1-5	NA
CASSKAGTSSYNEQFF	TGTGCCAGCAGTAAGGCTGGGACAAGCTCCTACAATGAGCAGTTCTTC	TRBV2	16	NA	TRBJ2-1	NA
CASSSDSYSNQPQHF	TGTGCCAGCAGTTCGGACAGCTATAGCAATCAGCCCCAGCATTTT	TRBV28	15	NA	TRBJ1-5	NA
CASSRRQGLTEAFF	TGTGCCAGCAGCAGACGACAGGGTTTGACTGAAGCTTTCTTT	TRBV7-9	14	NA	TRBJ1-1	TRBD1
CASSPAVGGAGELFF	TGTGCCAGCAGCCCCGCGGTGGGGGGGGCCGGGGAGCTGTTTTTT	TRBV3-1/TRBV3-2	15	once	TRBJ2-2	TRBD2
CASSLGQITDTQYF	TGTGCCAGCAGTTTAGGACAAATCACAGATACGCAGTATTTT	TRBV27	14	NA	TRBJ2-3	NA
CASGRQGRAGELFF	TGTGCCAGCGGGAGACAGGGCCGAGCCGGGGAGCTGTTTTTT	TRBV3-1/TRBV3-2	14	once	TRBJ2-2	TRBD1
CASSSGGQGGYEQYF	TGTGCCAGCAGTTCTGGGGGACAGGGTGGCTACGAGCAGTACTTC	TRBV6-5	15	once	TRBJ2-7	TRBD1
CATYDPGQGATGELFF	TGTGCCACCTACGATCCGGGACAGGGGGCGACCGGGGAGCTGTTTTTT	TRBV24-1	16	NA	TRBJ2-2	TRBD1
CASSSVYEQYF	TGTGCCAGCAGTTCCGTCTACGAGCAGTACTTC	TRBV28	11	NA	TRBJ2-7	NA
CASSIGGARNQPQHF	TGTGCCAGTAGTATAGGTGGGGCACGGAATCAGCCCCAGCATTTT	TRBV19	15	NA	TRBJ1-5	NA
CATSSDSDRFTDTQYF	TGTGCCACCAGCAGCGACTCGGACAGATTCACAGATACGCAGTATTTT	TRBV15	16	NA	TRBJ2-3	NA
CASTQPRGGGGNQPQHF	TGTGCCAGTACCCAACCCCGGGGGGGTGGGGGCAATCAGCCCCAGCATTTT	TRBV19	17	NA	TRBJ1-5	NA
CASIGRGLGEKLFF	TGTGCCAGCATTGGTAGGGGCCTTGGGGAAAAACTGTTTTTT	TRBV25-1	14	NA	TRBJ1-4	NA
CASSLGPGLAANEQFF	TGTGCCAGCAGCTTAGGACCGGGACTAGCGGCCAATGAGCAGTTCTTC	TRBV7-8	16	NA	TRBJ2-1	TRBD2
CASRRQPLNTEAFF	TGTGCCAGTAGACGACAGCCACTGAACACTGAAGCTTTCTTT	TRBV19	14	few	TRBJ1-1	NA
CASSRETGSGELFF	TGTGCCAGCAGCCGAGAGACAGGGTCCGGGGAGCTGTTTTTT	TRBV4-2	14	NA	TRBJ2-2	TRBD1
CASRDRGLTNEKLFF	TGTGCCAGCAGGGACAGGGGGCTAACTAATGAAAAACTGTTTTTT	TRBV2	15	NA	TRBJ1-4	TRBD1
CASSLWGGEAFF	TGTGCCAGCAGTTTGTGGGGGGGCGAAGCTTTCTTT	TRBV28	12	NA	TRBJ1-1	NA
CASSLQSLAQETQYF	TGTGCCAGCAGCTTACAGTCGCTAGCGCAAGAGACCCAGTACTTC	TRBV7-6	15	NA	TRBJ2-5	NA
CASSLAGAPVAFF	TGCGCCAGCAGCTTGGCTGGGGCCCCTGTCGCGTTCTTC	TRBV5-1	13	NA	TRBJ2-1	NA
CASSARDRGPNTEAFF	TGTGCCAGTAGTGCCCGGGACAGGGGCCCGAACACTGAAGCTTTCTTT	TRBV19	16	few	TRBJ1-1	TRBD1
CASSLSIRGFNEKLFF	TGTGCCAGCAGTTTATCGATCAGGGGATTCAATGAAAAACTGTTTTTT	TRBV28	16	NA	TRBJ1-4	NA
CASSQQAYSATTNYGYTF	TGCGCCAGCAGCCAACAAGCATACTCCGCCACTACTAACTATGGCTACACCTTC	TRBV4-3	18	NA	TRBJ1-2	NA
CASSLRQGPEAFF	TGTGCCAGCAGCCTTAGACAGGGCCCTGAAGCTTTCTTT	TRBV3-1/TRBV3-2	13	NA	TRBJ1-1	TRBD1
CASSSGLEGHGYTF	TGTGCCAGCAGTTCGGGACTCGAGGGGCATGGCTACACCTTC	TRBV5-5	14	NA	TRBJ1-2	NA
CAWSKDSYSGNTIYF	TGTGCCTGGAGTAAGGACAGTTACTCTGGAAACACCATATATTTT	TRBV30	15	NA	TRBJ1-3	NA
CASIREGLRNQPQHF	TGTGCCAGCATCAGGGAAGGTCTTCGCAATCAGCCCCAGCATTTT	TRBV28	15	few	TRBJ1-5	NA
CASSLVVGGEQYF	TGTGCCAGCAGTTTGGTGGTCGGAGGGGAGCAGTACTTC	TRBV12-3/TRBV12-4	13	once	TRBJ2-7	NA
CASSPGLPTGELFF	TGTGCCAGCAGCCCGGGACTGCCCACCGGGGAGCTGTTTTTT	TRBV5-4	14	NA	TRBJ2-2	NA
CASQGPGGVNTEAFF	TGTGCCAGCCAAGGGCCGGGGGGCGTGAACACTGAAGCTTTCTTT	TRBV19	15	few	TRBJ1-1	NA
CATSRDGATYEQYF	TGTGCCACCAGCAGAGATGGAGCCACCTACGAGCAGTACTTC	TRBV15	14	NA	TRBJ2-7	NA
CASSLEYTGQYF	TGTGCCAGCAGTTTAGAATACACAGGGCAGTACTTC	TRBV28	12	NA	TRBJ2-7	NA
CAWSPMRFRNQPQHF	TGTGCCTGGAGTCCGATGCGATTTCGCAATCAGCCCCAGCATTTT	TRBV30	15	NA	TRBJ1-5	NA